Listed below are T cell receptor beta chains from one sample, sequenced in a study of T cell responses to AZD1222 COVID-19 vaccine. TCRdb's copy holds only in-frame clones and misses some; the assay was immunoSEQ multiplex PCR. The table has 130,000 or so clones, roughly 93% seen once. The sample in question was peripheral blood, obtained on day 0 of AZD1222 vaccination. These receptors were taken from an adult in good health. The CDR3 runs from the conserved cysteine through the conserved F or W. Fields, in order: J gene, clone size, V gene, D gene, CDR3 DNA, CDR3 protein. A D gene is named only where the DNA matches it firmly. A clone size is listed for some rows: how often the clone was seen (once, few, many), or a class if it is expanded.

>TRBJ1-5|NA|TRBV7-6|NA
TGTGCCAGCAGCGCGGATGTTAGCAATCAGCCCCAGCATTTT
CASSADVSNQPQHF
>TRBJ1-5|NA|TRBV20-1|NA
TGCAGTGCTAGTCCTACACCTCAGGGAGGCCAGCCCCAGCATTTT
CSASPTPQGGQPQHF
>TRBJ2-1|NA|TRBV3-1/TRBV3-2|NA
TGTGCCAGCAGCCAGCTCAGCGGGCGGGACAAAGACAATGAGCAGTTCTTC
CASSQLSGRDKDNEQFF
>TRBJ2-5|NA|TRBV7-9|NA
TGTGCCAGCAGCATGGAAGAGACCCAGTACTTC
CASSMEETQYF
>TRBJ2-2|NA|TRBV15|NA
TGTGCCACCAGCAGAGCTAGGGCGGACACCGGGGAGCTGTTTTTT
CATSRARADTGELFF
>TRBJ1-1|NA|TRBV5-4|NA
TGTGCCAGCAGCCTAATTTCGGGGAACACTGAAGCTTTCTTT
CASSLISGNTEAFF
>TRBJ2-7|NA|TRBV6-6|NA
TGTGCCAGCAGTTACTCTCGTCTGCACGAGCAGTACTTC
CASSYSRLHEQYF
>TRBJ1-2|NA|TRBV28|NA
TGTGCCAGCAGTTTCCTGGGGGTCGGCTATGGCTACACCTTC
CASSFLGVGYGYTF
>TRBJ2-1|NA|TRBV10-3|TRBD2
TGTGCCATCAGTGGAGCGGGGATTGACAATGAGCAGTTCTTC
CAISGAGIDNEQFF
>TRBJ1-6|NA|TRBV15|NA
TGTGCCACCAGCAGGGGGCTTAATTCACCCCTCCACTTT
CATSRGLNSPLHF
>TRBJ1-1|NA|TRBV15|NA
TGTGCCACCAGCACAAGACAGGTGAACACTGAAGCTTTCTTT
CATSTRQVNTEAFF
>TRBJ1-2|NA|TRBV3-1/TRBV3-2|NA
TGTGCCAGCAGCCAAGGCTTAGGGTATGGCTACACCTTC
CASSQGLGYGYTF
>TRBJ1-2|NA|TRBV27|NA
TGTGCCAGCAGTATACAACCGGGACACCTCTATGGCTACACCTTC
CASSIQPGHLYGYTF
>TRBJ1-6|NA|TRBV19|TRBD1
TGTGCCACCTCCTTGCCGGGACAGGGAAATTCACCCCTCCACTTT
CATSLPGQGNSPLHF
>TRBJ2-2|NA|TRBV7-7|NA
TGTGCCAGCAGCCTCCAGCCCACTAGTCAGGCTGGGGAGCTGTTTTTT
CASSLQPTSQAGELFF
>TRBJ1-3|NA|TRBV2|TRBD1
TGTGCCAGCAGAGGGACAGGCTCTGGAAACACCATATATTTT
CASRGTGSGNTIYF
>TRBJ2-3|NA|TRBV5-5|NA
TGTGCCAGCAGCCTCGGGGTTAGCACAGATACGCAGTATTTT
CASSLGVSTDTQYF
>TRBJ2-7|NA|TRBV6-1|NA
TGTGCCAGCAGTGAACGGCCCAGGGCCAACTACGAGCAGTACTTC
CASSERPRANYEQYF
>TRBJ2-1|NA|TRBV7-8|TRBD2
TGTGCCAGCAGCTTGAGACTAGCGGGAGGCAATGAGCAGTTCTTC
CASSLRLAGGNEQFF
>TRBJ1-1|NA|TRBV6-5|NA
TGTGCCGCTGGGGGACATTTGAACACTGAAGCTTTCTTT
CAAGGHLNTEAFF
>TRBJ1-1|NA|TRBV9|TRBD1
TGTGCCAGCAGCGCCACGCGGGACAGGGCGGACACTGAAGCTTTCTTT
CASSATRDRADTEAFF
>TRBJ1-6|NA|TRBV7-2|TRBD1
TGTGCCAGCAGCGGAACGGACAGGTCTAATTCACCCCTCCACTTT
CASSGTDRSNSPLHF
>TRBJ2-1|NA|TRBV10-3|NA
TGTGCCACCTCCACGTCGGGGGACAACTACAATGAGCAGTTCTTC
CATSTSGDNYNEQFF
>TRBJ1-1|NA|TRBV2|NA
TGTGCCAGCAGTGAAAAGATGTTTGGGCTCAACTTT
CASSEKMFGLNF
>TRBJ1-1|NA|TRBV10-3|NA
TGTGCCATCAGTAACGCCGGGACGAAGAACACTGAAGCTTTCTTT
CAISNAGTKNTEAFF
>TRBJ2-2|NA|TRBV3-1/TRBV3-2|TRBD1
TGTGCCAGCAGCCAGCAGGGGGCCGGGGAGCTGTTTTTT
CASSQQGAGELFF
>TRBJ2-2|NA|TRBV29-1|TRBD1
TGCAGCGTGGTAGGACAGGGGGCGAACACCGGGGAGCTGTTTTTT
CSVVGQGANTGELFF
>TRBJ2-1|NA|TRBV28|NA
TGTGCCAGCAGTTTAGCTGGACAATCCAACAATGAGCAGTTCTTC
CASSLAGQSNNEQFF
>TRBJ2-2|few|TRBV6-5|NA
TGTGCCAGCCGGACGGAGTGGAGAGTCTCCGGGGAGCTGTTTTTT
CASRTEWRVSGELFF
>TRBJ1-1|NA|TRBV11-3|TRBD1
TGTGCCAGCAGCCGGACAGGGTTGGCGGCTGAAGCTTTCTTT
CASSRTGLAAEAFF
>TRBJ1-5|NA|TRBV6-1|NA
TGTGCCAGCAGTGAGGGGCCTGGGCAGCCCCAGCATTTT
CASSEGPGQPQHF
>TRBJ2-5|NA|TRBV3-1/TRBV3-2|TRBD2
TGTGCCAGCAGCCATCTGGCGGGGGGAGAGACCCAGTACTTC
CASSHLAGGETQYF
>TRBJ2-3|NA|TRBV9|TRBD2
TGTGCCAGCAGCGGCGGGACTAGCTTTTCGGGGGATACGCAGTATTTT
CASSGGTSFSGDTQYF
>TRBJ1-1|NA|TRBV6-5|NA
TGTGCCAGCATGGTTTCGGCCAGGGGAACTGAAGCTTTCTTT
CASMVSARGTEAFF
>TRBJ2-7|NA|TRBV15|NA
TGTGCCACCAGCAGAACCGGGAGAGGGGCCTACGAGCAGTACTTC
CATSRTGRGAYEQYF
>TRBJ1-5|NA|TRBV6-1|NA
TGTGCCAGCAGTGAAAGGACGGACTATAGCAATCAGCCCCAGCATTTT
CASSERTDYSNQPQHF
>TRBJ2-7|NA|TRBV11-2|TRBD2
TGTGCCAGCAGCCCCACTAGCGTCACGGGGCAGTACTTC
CASSPTSVTGQYF
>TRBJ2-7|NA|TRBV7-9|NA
TGTGCCAGCAGTTACCAGGCGGACTACGAGCAGTACTTC
CASSYQADYEQYF
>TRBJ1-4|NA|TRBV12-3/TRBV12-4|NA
TGTGCCAGCAGTTTGCTACAAAATGAAAAACTGTTTTTT
CASSLLQNEKLFF
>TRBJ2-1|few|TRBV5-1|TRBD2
TGCGCCAGCAGCTCCGGGGGGTACAATGAGCAGTTCTTC
CASSSGGYNEQFF
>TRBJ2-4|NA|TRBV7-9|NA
TGTGCCAGCAGCTTAGTGCCCGGCTGGAACAGTGGCCAAAACATTCAGTACTTC
CASSLVPGWNSGQNIQYF
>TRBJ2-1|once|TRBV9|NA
TGTGCCAGCAGCGTAGAGTGGAACAATGAGCAGTTCTTC
CASSVEWNNEQFF
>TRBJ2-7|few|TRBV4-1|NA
TGCGCCAGCAGGACCCTCGCCCGAGCCGCTTACGAGCAGTACTTC
CASRTLARAAYEQYF
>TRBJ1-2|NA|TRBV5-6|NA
TGTGCCAGCAGCAGGAACAGGGCCGACTATGGCTACACCTTC
CASSRNRADYGYTF
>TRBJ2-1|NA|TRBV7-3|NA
TGTGCCAGCAGCTCTCAAACGGGTGTAGGGGAGCAGTTCTTC
CASSSQTGVGEQFF
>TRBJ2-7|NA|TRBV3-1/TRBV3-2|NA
TGTGCCAGCAGCCAAGACGGGGCATACTTATACGAGCAGTACTTC
CASSQDGAYLYEQYF
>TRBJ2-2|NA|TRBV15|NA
TGTGCCACCGCGCGGGACAGACACAACACCGGGGAGCTGTTTTTT
CATARDRHNTGELFF
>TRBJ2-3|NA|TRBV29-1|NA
TGCAGCGTTTTGTCTGATACGCAGTATTTT
CSVLSDTQYF